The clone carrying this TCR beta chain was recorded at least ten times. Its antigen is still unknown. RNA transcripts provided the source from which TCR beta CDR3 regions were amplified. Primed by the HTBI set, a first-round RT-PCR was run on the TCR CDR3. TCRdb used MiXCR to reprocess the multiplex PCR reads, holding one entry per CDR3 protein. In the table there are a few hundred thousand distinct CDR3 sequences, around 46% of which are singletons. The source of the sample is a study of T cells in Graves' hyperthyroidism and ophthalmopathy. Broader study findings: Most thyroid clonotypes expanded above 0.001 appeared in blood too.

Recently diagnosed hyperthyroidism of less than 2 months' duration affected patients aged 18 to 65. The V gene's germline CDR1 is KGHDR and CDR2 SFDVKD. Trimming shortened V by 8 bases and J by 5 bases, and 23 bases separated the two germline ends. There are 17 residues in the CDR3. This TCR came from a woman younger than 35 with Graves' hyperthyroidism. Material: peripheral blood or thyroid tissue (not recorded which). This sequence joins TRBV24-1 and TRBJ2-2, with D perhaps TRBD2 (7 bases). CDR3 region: CATMSPEGGLPTGELFF. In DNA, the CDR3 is TGTGCCACCATGAGCCCGGAGGGGGGACTACCTACCGGGGAGCTGTTTTTT.